The 23 T cell receptor beta chains below all came from one sample that was sequenced in a study of blood T cells in healthy people across ages. Together with a sample-barcoded 5' primer, a J-beta primer mix was included in a second PCR lasting about 6 to 11 cycles. Each CDR3 protein gets one entry after TCRdb re-called the 5' RACE reads with MiXCR. Counted here are 1.2 million to 1.5 million distinct CDR3 sequences, 42% occurring once; the ten biggest clones make up approximately 7.9%. Sequenced input: blood. Source of these receptors: a woman between 18 and 29 years old in good health.

This rearrangement joins TRBV4-1 to TRBJ2-1; D perhaps matches TRBD2 (5 bases). The J call is uncertain, as TRBJ2-7 better fits the DNA end. Germline V gives CDR1 MGHRA, CDR2 YSYEKL. This CDR3 spans 13 amino acids. CDR3 sequence reads: CASSHSSYNEQYF. CDR3 nucleotides: TGCGCCAGCAGCCACTCTAGCTACAATGAGCAGTACTTC.

A note on this clonotype: Germline and junction disagree at one end, which may indicate a read error. The chain links TRBV4-1 to TRBJ2-5; either TRBD1 or TRBD2 may fit D (5 bases each). The length of the CDR3 is 14 residues. Looked up from germline, CDR1 is MGHRA and CDR2 is YSYEKL. Here the CDR3 reads CASSRDRAQEAQYF. DNA of the CDR3: TGCGCCAGCAGTAGGGACCGAGCCCAAGAGGCCCAGTACTTC.

The sample holds a few counts of this clonotype. The chain carries TRBV18 and TRBJ1-5; D call uncertain. CDR1 and CDR2 (germline): KGHSH, LQKENI. Trimming pared 5 bases from V and 5 bases from J, leaving 10 bases between. The CDR3 consists of 13 residues. This chain's CDR3 is CASSEGPDQPQHF. The CDR3 DNA reads TGTGCCAGCTCAGAGGGTCCTGATCAGCCCCAGCATTTT.

The chain combines TRBV27 with TRBJ1-5, with a tentative D call TRBD1 (5 bases). CDR3 size: 13 residues. Trimming cost V 3 bases and J 5 bases, with 8 bases left between them. The germline V gene encodes CDR1 MNHEY and CDR2 SMNVEV (reference sequence). The CDR3 coding sequence is TGTGCCAGCAGTTTGGGGGGTCATCAGCCCCAGCATTTT. Translating gives CASSLGGHQPQHF.

The J gene is TRBJ2-3, the V gene TRBV9; TRBD2 matches 10 bases. V lost 4 bases, J lost 2 bases, and 7 bases stayed unmatched. This CDR3 comprises 16 residues. Per the germline V gene, CDR1 is SGDLS and CDR2 is YYNGEE. In DNA, the CDR3 is TGTGCCAGCAGCCCCGGTAGCGGGGGGACCACAGATACGCAGTATTTT. Protein: CASSPGSGGTTDTQYF.

The rearrangement links TRBV6-5 to TRBJ2-1; no reliable D call. V was cut by 6 bases and J by 7 bases, with 13 bases left in between. The CDR3 consists of 13 residues. Germline CDR1 is MNHEY and CDR2 is SVGAGI. The CDR3 region is CASSRSSVNEQFF. The CDR3 nucleotides are TGTGCCAGCAGCCGCTCTTCAGTTAATGAGCAGTTCTTC.

The genes are TRBV5-1 and TRBJ1-2; possibly TRBD1 for D (5 bases). The germline V gene has CDR1 SGHRS and CDR2 YFSETQ. This CDR3 contains 14 residues. The ends were cut back, 4 bases at V and 2 bases at J, with 12 bases in the middle. The CDR3 loop is CASSGRDVNYGYTF. The CDR3, as DNA: TGCGCCAGCAGCGGCCGGGACGTCAACTATGGCTACACCTTC.

V and J are TRBV6-6 and TRBJ2-2; no definite D call. The CDR3 is 13 residues long. Germline CDR1 reads MNHNY; CDR2 reads SVGAGI (reference sequence). Trimming pared 7 bases from V and 1 base from J, leaving 7 bases between. The CDR3 reads CASTRENTGELFF. CDR3 nucleotides: TGTGCCAGCACTAGGGAGAACACCGGGGAGCTGTTTTTT.

This clonotype has more than one count but fewer than ten. The V call is TRBV6-6, the J call TRBJ2-5; TRBD2 matches 11 bases. This CDR3 is built from 17 residues. Losses at the gene ends were 4 bases for V and 5 bases for J; bases not matched to a gene: 12. CDR1 and CDR2 (germline): MNHNY, SVGAGI (reference sequence). The DNA of the CDR3 is TGTGCCAGCAGTTCAAGGGGGGGACTAGCGGTCCTCGAGACCCAGTACTTC. Translation: CASSSRGGLAVLETQYF.

V usage is TRBV3-1 and J usage is TRBJ1-4, with a tentative D call TRBD1 (5 bases). CDR3 size: 15 residues. Germline-derived CDR1 and CDR2 are LGHDT and YNNKEL (reference sequence). V lost 2 bases, J lost 5 bases, and 12 bases lay in between. In DNA form, the CDR3 reads TGTGCCAGCAGCCAAAGAGGGGTTAAGAATGAAAAACTGTTTTTT. Translation gives CASSQRGVKNEKLFF.

Concerning this clonotype: A much larger clone sits a single nucleotide away, making a read error possible. The chain links TRBV7-9 to TRBJ1-1, with TRBD1 identical over 8 bases. The trim removed 4 bases at V and 11 bases at J, leaving 18 bases unmatched. CDR1 and CDR2 from the germline V gene are SEHNR and FQNEAQ (reference sequence). The CDR3 has 16 amino acids. The CDR3 region is CASSSRARGPGKAAFF. The CDR3 DNA sequence: TGTGCCAGCAGCTCCCGCGCCAGGGGGCCGGGAAAAGCGGCTTTCTTT.

The V call is TRBV25-1, the J call TRBJ2-3; D is unclear. CDR1 and CDR2 (germline): MGHDK, SYGVNS. The CDR3 loop spans 16 amino acids. Trimming cost V 1 base and J 2 bases, with 13 bases left between them. The CDR3: CASSELSNSFTDTQYF. The CDR3, as DNA: TGTGCCAGCAGTGAATTGAGTAACAGCTTCACAGATACGCAGTATTTT.

This clonotype appeared a few times. The rearrangement uses TRBV9 and TRBJ2-3, with no clear D. Germline V gene sequence: CDR1 SGDLS, CDR2 YYNGEE. The CDR3 has 14 amino acids. The ends were cut back, 3 bases at V and 4 bases at J, with 12 bases in the middle. CDR3 nucleotide sequence: TGTGCCAGCAGCGCAACATCTCCCCCAGATACGCAGTATTTT. Translating it yields CASSATSPPDTQYF.

The chain uses TRBV20-1 and TRBJ1-2; TRBD1 matches 10 bases. V shed 5 bases and J 4 bases; nucleotides not matched to a gene: 7. Germline lookup yields CDR1 DFQATT and CDR2 SNEGSKA (reference sequence). This CDR3 contains 14 residues. This CDR3 reads CSAQTGGGPYGYTF. CDR3 DNA sequence: TGCAGTGCTCAGACAGGGGGCGGCCCCTATGGCTACACCTTC.

The gene calls are TRBV6-5 and TRBJ1-1; D gene unclear. The germline CDR1 and CDR2 sequences are MNHEY and SVGAGI. V gave up 6 bases and J gave up 5 bases, with 10 bases separating them. The CDR3 contains 12 residues. CDR3 region: CASRLKSTEAFF. For the CDR3, the DNA is TGTGCCAGCAGGCTCAAGAGTACTGAAGCTTTCTTT.

Details on this clonotype: One end of the junction varies from germline; a read error may be responsible. The chain recombines TRBV20-1 with TRBJ1-2; no clear D gene. Per the germline V gene, CDR1 is DFQATT and CDR2 is SNEGSKA (reference sequence). The CDR3 spans 13 residues. The CDR3 is CSARGRTNCGYTF. The CDR3 DNA reads TGCAGTGCTAGAGGAAGGACTAACTGTGGCTACACCTTC.

The chain links TRBV7-7 to TRBJ2-1; D possibly matches TRBD1 or TRBD2 (5 bases each). V lost 5 bases to trimming and J lost 5 bases, with 10 bases between them. CDR3 length: 13 amino acids. Looked up from germline, CDR1 is SSHAT and CDR2 is FNYEAQ (reference sequence). The CDR3 DNA sequence: TGTGCCAGCAGCCGGGACCGACACAATGAGCAGTTCTTC. This translates into CASSRDRHNEQFF.

V gene TRBV7-9 combines with J gene TRBJ2-2, with TRBD1 identical over 7 bases. Per germline, CDR1 SEHNR and CDR2 FQNEAQ (reference sequence). J was trimmed by 3 bases and V by 5 bases; bases with no gene match: 6. This CDR3 spans 15 amino acids. The CDR3 DNA sequence: TGTGCCAGCAGCCCAGGGACAGAATACACCGGGGAGCTGTTTTTT. Its protein product is CASSPGTEYTGELFF.

The V call is TRBV6-1, the J call TRBJ1-1, with D unclear. Deletions cut 10 bases from V and 3 bases from J, with 15 bases between. This CDR3 region has 13 residues. Germline assignment: CDR1 MNHNS and CDR2 SASEGT. CDR3 region: CAISRLRDTEAFF. The CDR3, as DNA: TGTGCCATCAGCAGGTTGAGAGACACTGAAGCTTTCTTT.

This clonotype was detected only a few times. The chain employs TRBV5-5 and TRBJ2-7, with D unresolved. The end of the DNA is better explained by TRBJ2-5, so the J call may be wrong. This CDR3 spans 13 amino acids. Germline CDR1 SGHKS, CDR2 YYEKEE (reference sequence). The CDR3 spells CASSLRVEETQYF. CDR3 in DNA: TGTGCCAGCAGCCTCCGGGTCGAAGAGACCCAGTACTTC.

This clonotype has a single count. The chain uses TRBV21-1 and TRBJ1-1. TRBV21-1 is a listed pseudogene. The CDR3 is 14 amino acids. DNA for the CDR3: TGTGCCGGGGAATCCAGGCAGCCGAACACTGAAGCTTTCTTT. This translates into CAGESRQPNTEAFF.

The sample holds a few counts of this clonotype. This CDR3 reads CASSPAVNEGYGYTF. CDR3 nucleotide sequence: TGTGCCAGCAGCCCTGCAGTTAACGAAGGCTATGGCTACACCTTC. The chain employs TRBV12-3 or TRBV12-4 and TRBJ1-2, with D hard to call. The CDR3 runs 15 residues. V dropped 6 bases and J dropped 4 bases, with 18 bases sitting between them.

The rearrangement joins TRBV20-1 to TRBJ1-4; D unresolved. Germline CDR1 and CDR2: DFQATT and SNEGSKA (reference sequence). V lost 3 bases to trimming and J lost 3 bases, with 14 bases between them. CDR3 size: 15 residues. The CDR3 coding sequence is TGCAGTGCTAGGGGTCCGATGGGCTCTAATGAAAAACTGTTTTTT. This gives the protein CSARGPMGSNEKLFF.